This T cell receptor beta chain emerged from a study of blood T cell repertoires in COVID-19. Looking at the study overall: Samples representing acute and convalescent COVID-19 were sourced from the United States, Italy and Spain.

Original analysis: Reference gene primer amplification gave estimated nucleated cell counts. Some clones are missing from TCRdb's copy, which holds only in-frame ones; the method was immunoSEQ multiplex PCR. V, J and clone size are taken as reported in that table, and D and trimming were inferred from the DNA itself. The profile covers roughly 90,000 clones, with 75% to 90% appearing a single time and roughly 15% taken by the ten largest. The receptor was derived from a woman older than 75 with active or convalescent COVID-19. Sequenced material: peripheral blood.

CDR3 sequence (DNA): TGCGCCAGCAGCTTGGGGGGCGCGGACACCGGGGAGCTGTTTTTT. It is translated as CASSLGGADTGELFF. This chain uses TRBV5-1 with TRBJ2-2; a weak D match, TRBD1 (5 bases). Germline loops: CDR1 SGHRS, CDR2 YFSETQ. V was clipped by 0 bases and J by 3 bases, with 9 bases between them. CDR3 length: 15 amino acids. Together with reference TRBV5-1 and TRBJ2-2, the CDR3 gives the full variable domain: KAGVTQTPRYLIKTRGQQVTLSCSPISGHRSVSWYQQTPGQGLQFLFEYFSETQRNKGNFPGRFSGRQFSNSRSEMNVSTLELGDSALYLCASSLGGADTGELFFGEGSRLTVL.